The rows below give T cell receptor beta chains drawn from one sample of a study of cytomegalovirus exposure and HLA in healthy donors. TCRdb keeps only in-frame clones here, not all; method: immunoSEQ multiplex PCR. This sample has approximately 89,000 clones, with under 80% found just once. Sequencing input: PBMCs. These receptors all stem from a male donor in good health and CMV-seronegative. Each CDR3 is given with its conserved first and last residue. Fields, in order: V gene, clone size, D gene, J gene, CDR3 protein, CDR3 DNA. D genes are given only for firm matches. Not all rows give a size; the values are once, few, many and, for expanded clones, a class.

V gene: TRBV9; clone size: NA; D gene: NA; J gene: TRBJ1-1; CDR3 protein: CASSPRGGLGTEAFF; CDR3 DNA: TGTGCCAGCAGCCCTAGAGGAGGGCTCGGCACTGAAGCTTTCTTT
V gene: TRBV10-3; clone size: few; D gene: NA; J gene: TRBJ2-7; CDR3 protein: CATGLEGYEQYF; CDR3 DNA: TGTGCCACAGGACTGGAGGGCTACGAGCAGTACTTC
V gene: TRBV16; clone size: NA; D gene: NA; J gene: TRBJ1-1; CDR3 protein: CASSPLGQPTEAFF; CDR3 DNA: TGTGCCAGCAGCCCCTTGGGGCAGCCCACTGAAGCTTTCTTT
V gene: TRBV10-3; clone size: NA; D gene: NA; J gene: TRBJ1-2; CDR3 protein: CASRRLAGASNYGYTF; CDR3 DNA: TGTGCTTCCAGACGCCTCGCTGGGGCGAGTAACTATGGCTACACCTTC
V gene: TRBV4-3; clone size: once; D gene: NA; J gene: TRBJ2-4; CDR3 protein: CASSQDGHGGSRNIQYF; CDR3 DNA: TGCGCCAGCAGCCAAGATGGGCATGGAGGTTCGAGAAACATTCAGTACTTC
V gene: TRBV5-1; clone size: NA; D gene: TRBD1; J gene: TRBJ2-1; CDR3 protein: CASSLGAGGNEQFF; CDR3 DNA: TGCGCCAGCAGCTTGGGGGCAGGGGGCAATGAGCAGTTCTTC
V gene: TRBV27; clone size: NA; D gene: TRBD1; J gene: TRBJ1-5; CDR3 protein: CASSLTGGLNQPQHF; CDR3 DNA: TGTGCCAGCAGTTTAACAGGGGGCCTCAATCAGCCCCAGCATTTT
V gene: TRBV9; clone size: NA; D gene: NA; J gene: TRBJ1-1; CDR3 protein: CASSTRLGGTEAFF; CDR3 DNA: TGTGCCAGCAGCACCCGTCTTGGAGGCACTGAAGCTTTCTTT
V gene: TRBV28; clone size: NA; D gene: NA; J gene: TRBJ1-2; CDR3 protein: CASSRHARVHLYGYTF; CDR3 DNA: TGTGCCAGCAGTAGACACGCGAGGGTCCACCTCTATGGCTACACCTTC
V gene: TRBV28; clone size: NA; D gene: TRBD1; J gene: TRBJ2-5; CDR3 protein: CASSGTGAQETQYF; CDR3 DNA: TGTGCCAGCAGTGGGACAGGGGCCCAAGAGACCCAGTACTTC
V gene: TRBV9; clone size: NA; D gene: NA; J gene: TRBJ2-1; CDR3 protein: CASTKLISSYNEQFF; CDR3 DNA: TGTGCCAGCACCAAACTGATAAGCTCCTACAATGAGCAGTTCTTC
V gene: TRBV11-2; clone size: NA; D gene: TRBD1; J gene: TRBJ1-2; CDR3 protein: CASSFTGGSYTF; CDR3 DNA: TGTGCCAGCAGCTTTACAGGGGGAAGCTACACCTTC
V gene: TRBV7-6; clone size: NA; D gene: TRBD2; J gene: TRBJ2-3; CDR3 protein: CASSPRLAGVLATQYF; CDR3 DNA: TGTGCCAGCAGCCCCCGACTAGCGGGGGTGCTCGCGACGCAGTATTTT
V gene: TRBV7-2; clone size: NA; D gene: TRBD2; J gene: TRBJ2-7; CDR3 protein: CASSLDRSGGFEQYF; CDR3 DNA: TGTGCCAGCAGCTTAGATCGGAGCGGGGGGTTTGAGCAGTACTTC
V gene: TRBV9; clone size: NA; D gene: TRBD2; J gene: TRBJ2-7; CDR3 protein: CASSESTWTSGGPSSYEQYF; CDR3 DNA: TGTGCCAGCAGCGAGTCTACGTGGACTAGCGGGGGCCCTAGCTCCTACGAGCAGTACTTC
V gene: TRBV5-4; clone size: NA; D gene: TRBD2; J gene: TRBJ2-5; CDR3 protein: CASSPGTSGGQETQYF; CDR3 DNA: TGTGCCAGCAGCCCCGGGACTAGCGGGGGGCAAGAGACCCAGTACTTC
V gene: TRBV28; clone size: NA; D gene: TRBD1; J gene: TRBJ1-3; CDR3 protein: CATQGQAYGNTIYF; CDR3 DNA: TGTGCCACCCAGGGACAGGCCTATGGAAACACCATATATTTT
V gene: TRBV5-6; clone size: NA; D gene: NA; J gene: TRBJ2-3; CDR3 protein: CASSLGVSETDTQYF; CDR3 DNA: TGTGCCAGCAGCTTGGGTGTTTCCGAGACAGATACGCAGTATTTT
V gene: TRBV7-2; clone size: NA; D gene: NA; J gene: TRBJ2-2; CDR3 protein: CASSPKSLVTGELFF; CDR3 DNA: TGTGCCAGCAGCCCAAAGTCATTAGTAACCGGGGAGCTGTTTTTT
V gene: TRBV6-1; clone size: once; D gene: TRBD1; J gene: TRBJ2-7; CDR3 protein: CASTRSPGQYYEQYF; CDR3 DNA: TGTGCCAGCACTAGATCTCCGGGACAGTACTACGAGCAGTACTTC
V gene: TRBV11-2; clone size: NA; D gene: TRBD1; J gene: TRBJ1-5; CDR3 protein: CASSLDPPTGQVGRQPQHF; CDR3 DNA: TGTGCCAGCAGCTTAGACCCCCCGACGGGACAGGTCGGAAGACAGCCCCAGCATTTT
V gene: TRBV18; clone size: NA; D gene: NA; J gene: TRBJ2-6; CDR3 protein: CASSPQGSGANVLTF; CDR3 DNA: TGTGCCAGCTCACCCCAGGGATCCGGGGCCAACGTCCTGACTTTC
V gene: TRBV5-5; clone size: NA; D gene: TRBD1; J gene: TRBJ1-6; CDR3 protein: CASSLLPRDRGYSYNSPLHF; CDR3 DNA: TGTGCCAGCAGCTTGCTTCCCCGGGACAGGGGGTACTCCTATAATTCACCCCTCCACTTT
V gene: TRBV7-2; clone size: few; D gene: TRBD1; J gene: TRBJ2-7; CDR3 protein: CASSFRGTGEYEQYF; CDR3 DNA: TGTGCCAGCAGCTTTCGAGGGACAGGGGAATACGAGCAGTACTTC
V gene: TRBV10-3; clone size: NA; D gene: TRBD1; J gene: TRBJ2-3; CDR3 protein: CAIKHSVGQGSPDTQYF; CDR3 DNA: TGTGCCATCAAGCACTCAGTTGGACAGGGTAGCCCAGATACGCAGTATTTT
V gene: TRBV5-6; clone size: few; D gene: NA; J gene: TRBJ1-2; CDR3 protein: CASSAQDYGYTF; CDR3 DNA: TGTGCCAGCAGCGCCCAGGACTATGGCTACACCTTC
V gene: TRBV9; clone size: NA; D gene: NA; J gene: TRBJ1-1; CDR3 protein: CASSVYGGAEAFF; CDR3 DNA: TGTGCCAGCAGCGTCTACGGTGGAGCTGAAGCTTTCTTT
V gene: TRBV5-6; clone size: NA; D gene: TRBD1; J gene: TRBJ1-3; CDR3 protein: CASSFRGQGAKANTIYF; CDR3 DNA: TGTGCCAGCAGCTTTCGCGGACAGGGGGCAAAAGCGAACACCATATATTTT
V gene: TRBV28; clone size: NA; D gene: TRBD2; J gene: TRBJ2-1; CDR3 protein: CASNFRAGGPYNEQFF; CDR3 DNA: TGTGCCAGCAACTTCCGAGCGGGGGGCCCGTACAATGAGCAGTTCTTC
V gene: TRBV5-6; clone size: once; D gene: TRBD1; J gene: TRBJ2-4; CDR3 protein: CASSFRQGLNIQYF; CDR3 DNA: TGTGCCAGCAGCTTCAGACAGGGATTAAACATTCAGTACTTC
V gene: TRBV10-3; clone size: NA; D gene: NA; J gene: TRBJ1-1; CDR3 protein: CAISGYQGNTEAFF; CDR3 DNA: TGTGCCATCAGTGGTTATCAGGGAAACACTGAAGCTTTCTTT
V gene: TRBV1; clone size: NA; D gene: NA; J gene: TRBJ2-1; CDR3 protein: CTSSQDNRGRARRNEQFF; CDR3 DNA: TGCACCAGCAGCCAAGATAATCGCGGGAGGGCCAGACGCAATGAGCAGTTCTTC
V gene: TRBV6-5; clone size: NA; D gene: TRBD1; J gene: TRBJ2-5; CDR3 protein: CASSGAGTGYLGQYF; CDR3 DNA: TGTGCCAGCAGTGGGGCCGGGACAGGGTACCTGGGGCAGTACTTC
V gene: TRBV28; clone size: few; D gene: TRBD1; J gene: TRBJ2-7; CDR3 protein: CASSTPGQGSYEQYF; CDR3 DNA: TGTGCCAGCAGTACCCCGGGACAGGGGTCCTACGAGCAGTACTTC
V gene: TRBV5-6; clone size: NA; D gene: TRBD1; J gene: TRBJ1-2; CDR3 protein: CAHHGRGRAHGYTF; CDR3 DNA: TGTGCCCACCATGGCAGGGGGCGTGCCCATGGCTACACCTTC